A selection of T cell receptor beta chains follows, all from one sample in a study of T cells in localized non-small cell lung cancer. Assay used: immunoSEQ multiplex PCR; TCRdb lists only in-frame clones, some missing. The sample has some 72,000 clones, roughly 81% seen once. The sequencing here drew on peripheral blood, taken before any cancer treatment. These TCRs come from a man aged 35-69 years with stage I lung adenocarcinoma. Each CDR3 is given with its conserved first and last residue. D genes are given only for firm matches.

v_call	d_call	cdr3_length	j_call	cdr3_aa	cdr3_nt
TRBV28	.	18	TRBJ2-5	CASSLFRWGTETQETQYF	TGTGCCAGCAGTTTGTTTCGGTGGGGGACGGAAACACAAGAGACCCAGTACTTC
TRBV6-6	.	13	TRBJ2-5	CASSYGVVETQYF	TGTGCCAGCAGTTACGGGGTGGTGGAGACCCAGTACTTC
TRBV7-3	.	15	TRBJ2-1	CASSLAPGPYNEQFF	TGTGCCAGCAGCTTAGCCCCGGGGCCCTACAATGAGCAGTTCTTC
TRBV7-2	.	17	TRBJ1-1	CASSQLGGANAKSEAFF	TGTGCCAGCAGCCAGTTAGGAGGGGCGAATGCAAAATCAGAAGCTTTCTTT
TRBV5-1	.	13	TRBJ1-1	CASSLAGAGEAFF	TGCGCCAGCAGCTTGGCGGGGGCTGGGGAAGCTTTCTTT
TRBV4-1	.	13	TRBJ2-7	CASSQASAYEQYF	TGCGCCAGCAGCCAAGCAAGTGCCTACGAGCAGTACTTC
TRBV7-2	.	14	TRBJ2-5	CASSPQGRGETQYF	TGTGCCAGCAGCCCCCAGGGGCGCGGGGAGACCCAGTACTTC
TRBV6-5	.	13	TRBJ1-5	CASRPTANQPQHF	TGTGCCAGCAGGCCGACAGCAAATCAGCCCCAGCATTTT
TRBV7-2	.	15	TRBJ2-7	CASSLVQGPYYEQYF	TGTGCCAGCAGCTTAGTGCAGGGACCTTACTACGAGCAGTACTTC
TRBV9	.	16	TRBJ2-3	CASSVSLGAPTDTQYF	TGTGCCAGCAGCGTAAGCCTGGGGGCTCCCACAGATACGCAGTATTTT
TRBV6-5	TRBD1	13	TRBJ2-7	CASSWTGTAEQYF	TGTGCCAGCAGCTGGACCGGGACAGCCGAGCAGTACTTC